The sample holds a few counts of the clone carrying this T cell receptor (beta chain). Its specificity is not known. CDR3 size: 15 residues. V gave up 1 base and J gave up 7 bases, with 14 bases separating them. Germline assignment: CDR1 SGHNT and CDR2 YYREEE (reference sequence). TCRdb's copy holds only in-frame clones and misses some; the assay was immunoSEQ multiplex PCR. The sample lists approximately 13,000 clones; approximately 77% were seen once. This record belongs to a study of PD-1 blockade in classical Hodgkin lymphoma. Each and every patient relapsed after autologous stem cell transplantation, and patients got differing brentuximab vedotin exposure. Study observations and caveats: While CD8+ TCR diversity did not rise significantly by C4D1, CD4+ TCR diversity did. Complete responders started with a diversity level that resembled newly diagnosed patients at baseline.

The TCR comes from a human donor with classical Hodgkin lymphoma. The input for sequencing was peripheral blood mononuclear cells (PBMCs), taken at baseline. V and J are TRBV5-4 and TRBJ2-2; perhaps TRBD2 as D (7 bases). This CDR3 is CASSLWGGYSGELFF. CDR3 bases: TGTGCCAGCAGCTTGTGGGGGGGCTATAGCGGGGAGCTGTTTTTT.